The rows below give T cell receptor beta chains drawn from one sample of a study of CXCR3-negative and CXCR3-positive naive CD8 T cells. Each CDR3 protein gets one entry in TCRdb, which reprocessed the 5' RACE reads and gives no DNA. This sample's clone table lists some 22,000 distinct CDR3 sequences. The sample was naive CXCR3- CD8+ T cells from blood. The receptor source for this set is a human donor in good health. Some clones in this sample may be carry-over from other donors' samples. Both conserved end residues are part of each CDR3.

TRBJ1-1 TRBV29-1 CSVRRPDKNTEAFF
TRBJ2-1 TRBV27 CASSLGGQYSYNEQFF
TRBJ2-7 TRBV6-5 CASSYAGPYEQYF
TRBJ2-3 TRBV5-5 CASSRPSTDAVDTQYF
TRBJ2-5 TRBV7-6 CASSPLTSGGAETQYF
TRBJ2-7 TRBV2 CASSEALGGSSYEQYF
TRBJ2-5 TRBV7-2 CASSSILFGTDLQETQYF
TRBJ2-5 TRBV20-1 CSARDFRQEETQYF
TRBJ2-1 TRBV6-2/TRBV6-3 CASSYSITGGGGEQFF
TRBJ2-7 TRBV7-9 CASSPAGSNEQYF
TRBJ2-3 TRBV5-1 CASSFSSSDTQYF
TRBJ1-1 TRBV12-3/TRBV12-4 CASSVGGGVTEAFF
TRBJ2-7 TRBV3-1 CASSLTGVGYEQYF
TRBJ2-1 TRBV10-3 CAISESSHNEQFF
TRBJ2-2 TRBV30 CAWMHRDRDTGELFF
TRBJ1-1 TRBV7-9 CASSLGEGRGAFF
TRBJ1-2 TRBV29-1 CSVVEGATTIYGYTF
TRBJ2-7 TRBV3-1 CASSHNPIRRAYEQYF
TRBJ2-1 TRBV4-3 CASSQDRRTGPYNEQFF
TRBJ1-1 TRBV7-9 CASSFPGSMNTEAFF
TRBJ1-1 TRBV21-1 CASSTGQGGTEAFF
TRBJ2-2 TRBV30 CAWSVVGRSIANTGELFF
TRBJ2-7 TRBV3-1 CASSQDRWTGTRSSYEQYF
TRBJ2-7 TRBV14 CASSQAGYSSYEQYF
TRBJ2-5 TRBV2 CASSKRGGLETQYF